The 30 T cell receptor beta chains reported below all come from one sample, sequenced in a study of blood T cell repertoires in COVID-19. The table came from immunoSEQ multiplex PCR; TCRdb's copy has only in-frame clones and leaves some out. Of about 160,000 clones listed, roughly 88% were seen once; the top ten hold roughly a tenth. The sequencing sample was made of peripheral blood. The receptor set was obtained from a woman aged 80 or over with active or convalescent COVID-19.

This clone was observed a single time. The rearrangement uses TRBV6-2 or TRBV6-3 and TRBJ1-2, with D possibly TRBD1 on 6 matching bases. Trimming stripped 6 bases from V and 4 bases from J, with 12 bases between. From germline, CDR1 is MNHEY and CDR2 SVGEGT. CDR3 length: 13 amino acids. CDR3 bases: TGTGCCAGCAGCCGGGGGGGGCTCTATGGCTACACCTTC. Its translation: CASSRGGLYGYTF.

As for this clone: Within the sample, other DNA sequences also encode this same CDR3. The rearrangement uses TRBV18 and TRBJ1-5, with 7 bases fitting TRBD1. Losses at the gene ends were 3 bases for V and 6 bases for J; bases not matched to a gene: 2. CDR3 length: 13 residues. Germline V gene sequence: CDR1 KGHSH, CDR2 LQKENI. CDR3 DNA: TGTGCCAGCTCACCGGGGGACAGTCAGCCCCAGCATTTT. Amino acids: CASSPGDSQPQHF.

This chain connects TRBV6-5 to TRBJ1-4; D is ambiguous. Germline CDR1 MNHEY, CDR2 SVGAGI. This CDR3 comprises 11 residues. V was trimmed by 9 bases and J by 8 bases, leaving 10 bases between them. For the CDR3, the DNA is TGTGCCAGTCTCTGGCTGGAAAAACTGTTTTTT. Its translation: CASLWLEKLFF.

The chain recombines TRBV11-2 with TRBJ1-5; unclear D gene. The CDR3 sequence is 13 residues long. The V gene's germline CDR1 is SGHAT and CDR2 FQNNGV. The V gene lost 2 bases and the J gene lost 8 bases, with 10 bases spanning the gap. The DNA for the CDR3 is TGTGCCAGCAGCTTAACCACTGCCGAGCCCCAGCATTTT. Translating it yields CASSLTTAEPQHF.

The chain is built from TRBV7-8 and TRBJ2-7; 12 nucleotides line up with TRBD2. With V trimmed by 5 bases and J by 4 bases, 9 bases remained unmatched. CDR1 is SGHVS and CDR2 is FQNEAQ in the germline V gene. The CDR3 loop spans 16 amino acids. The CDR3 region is CASSRGTSGRPYEQYF. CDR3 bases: TGTGCCAGCAGCCGAGGGACTAGCGGGCGACCGTACGAGCAGTACTTC. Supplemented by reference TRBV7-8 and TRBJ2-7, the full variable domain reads GAGVSQSPRYKVAKRGQDVALRCDPISGHVSLFWYQQALGQGPEFLTYFQNEAQLDKSGLPSDRFFAERPEGSVSTLKIQRTQQEDSAVYLCASSRGTSGRPYEQYFGPGTRLTVT.

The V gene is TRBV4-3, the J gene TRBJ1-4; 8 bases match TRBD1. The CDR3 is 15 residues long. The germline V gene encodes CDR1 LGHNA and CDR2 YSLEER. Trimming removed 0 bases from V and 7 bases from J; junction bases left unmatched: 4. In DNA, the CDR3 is TGCGCCAGCAGCCAAGATCAGGGGGCGTTTGAAAAACTGTTTTTT. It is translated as CASSQDQGAFEKLFF.

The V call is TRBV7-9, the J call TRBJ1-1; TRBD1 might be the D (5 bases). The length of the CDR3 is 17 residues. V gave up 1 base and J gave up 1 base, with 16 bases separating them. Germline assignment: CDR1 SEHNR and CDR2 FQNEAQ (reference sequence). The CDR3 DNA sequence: TGTGCCAGCAGCTTAGAGGTTAACAGGCGACAGAACACTGAAGCTTTCTTT. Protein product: CASSLEVNRRQNTEAFF.

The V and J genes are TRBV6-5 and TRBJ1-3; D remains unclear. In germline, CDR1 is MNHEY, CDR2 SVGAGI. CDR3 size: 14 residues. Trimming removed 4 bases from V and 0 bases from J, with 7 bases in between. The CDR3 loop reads CASSLTRSGNTIYF. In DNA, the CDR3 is TGTGCCAGCAGTTTGACTCGCTCTGGAAACACCATATATTTT.

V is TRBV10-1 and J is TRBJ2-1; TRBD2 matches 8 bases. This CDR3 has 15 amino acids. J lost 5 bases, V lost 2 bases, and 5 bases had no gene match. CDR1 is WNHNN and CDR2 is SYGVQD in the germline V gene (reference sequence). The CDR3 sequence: CASSEAGGYNNEQFF. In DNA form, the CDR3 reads TGCGCCAGCAGTGAGGCGGGGGGCTATAACAATGAGCAGTTCTTC.

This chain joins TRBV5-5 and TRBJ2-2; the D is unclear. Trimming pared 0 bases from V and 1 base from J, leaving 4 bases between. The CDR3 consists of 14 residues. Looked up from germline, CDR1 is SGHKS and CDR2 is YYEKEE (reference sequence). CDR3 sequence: CASSLGRNTGELFF. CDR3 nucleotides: TGTGCCAGCAGCTTGGGTCGGAACACCGGGGAGCTGTTTTTT.

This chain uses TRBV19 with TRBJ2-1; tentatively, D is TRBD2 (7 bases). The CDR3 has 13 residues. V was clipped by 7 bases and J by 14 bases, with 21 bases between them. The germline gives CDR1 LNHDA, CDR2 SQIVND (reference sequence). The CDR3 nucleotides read TGTGCCAGTAACCCCTCTGGGGGGGGGCCTGAGTTCTTC. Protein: CASNPSGGGPEFF.

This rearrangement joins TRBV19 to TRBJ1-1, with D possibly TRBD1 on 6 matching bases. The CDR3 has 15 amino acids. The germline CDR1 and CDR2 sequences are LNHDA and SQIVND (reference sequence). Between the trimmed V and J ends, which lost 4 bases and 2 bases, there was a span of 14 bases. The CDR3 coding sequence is TGTGCCAGTAGTAAGCCCGGCAGGGGTAACACTGAAGCTTTCTTT. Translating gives CASSKPGRGNTEAFF. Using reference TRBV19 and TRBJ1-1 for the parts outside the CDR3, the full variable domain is DGGITQSPKYLFRKEGQNVTLSCEQNLNHDAMYWYRQDPGQGLRLIYYSQIVNDFQKGDIAEGYSVSREKKESFPLTVTSAQKNPTAFYLCASSKPGRGNTEAFFGQGTRLTVV.

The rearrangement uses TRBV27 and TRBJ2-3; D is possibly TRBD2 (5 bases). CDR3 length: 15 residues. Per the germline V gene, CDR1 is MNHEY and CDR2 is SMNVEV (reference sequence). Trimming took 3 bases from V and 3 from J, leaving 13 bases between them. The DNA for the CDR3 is TGTGCCAGCAGTTTGAATGGACGGAGGACAGATACGCAGTATTTT. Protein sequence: CASSLNGRRTDTQYF.

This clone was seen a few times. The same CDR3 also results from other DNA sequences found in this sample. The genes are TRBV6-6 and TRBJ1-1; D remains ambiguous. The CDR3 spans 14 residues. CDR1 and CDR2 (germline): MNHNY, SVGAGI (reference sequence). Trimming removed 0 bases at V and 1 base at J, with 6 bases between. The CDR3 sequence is CASSYSEGNTEAFF. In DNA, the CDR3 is TGTGCCAGCAGTTACTCCGAGGGGAACACTGAAGCTTTCTTT.

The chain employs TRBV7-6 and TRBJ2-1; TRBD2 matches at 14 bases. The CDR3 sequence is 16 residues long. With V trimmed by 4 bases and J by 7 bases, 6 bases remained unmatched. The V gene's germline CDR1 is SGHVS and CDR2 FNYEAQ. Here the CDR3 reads CASSSGLAGVRNEQFF. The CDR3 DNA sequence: TGTGCCAGCAGCTCGGGACTAGCGGGGGTCCGGAATGAGCAGTTCTTC.

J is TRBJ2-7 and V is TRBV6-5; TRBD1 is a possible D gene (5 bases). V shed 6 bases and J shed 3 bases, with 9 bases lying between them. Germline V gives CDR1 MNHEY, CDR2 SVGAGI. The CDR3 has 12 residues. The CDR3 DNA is TGTGCCAGCAGCATGACAGACTACGAGCAGTACTTC. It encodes CASSMTDYEQYF.

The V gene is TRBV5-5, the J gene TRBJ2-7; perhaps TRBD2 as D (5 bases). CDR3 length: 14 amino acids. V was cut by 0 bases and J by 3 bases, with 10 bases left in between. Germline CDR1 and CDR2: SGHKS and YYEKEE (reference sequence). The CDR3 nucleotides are TGTGCCAGCAGCTTGGCTAGCCTAGTCTACGAGCAGTACTTC. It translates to CASSLASLVYEQYF.

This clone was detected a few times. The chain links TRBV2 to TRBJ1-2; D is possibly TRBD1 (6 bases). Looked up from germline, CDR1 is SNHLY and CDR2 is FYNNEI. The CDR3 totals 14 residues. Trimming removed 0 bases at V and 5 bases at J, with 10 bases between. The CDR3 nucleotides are TGTGCCAGCAGTGAAGCAGGACAGCTTTATGGCTACACCTTC. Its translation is CASSEAGQLYGYTF.

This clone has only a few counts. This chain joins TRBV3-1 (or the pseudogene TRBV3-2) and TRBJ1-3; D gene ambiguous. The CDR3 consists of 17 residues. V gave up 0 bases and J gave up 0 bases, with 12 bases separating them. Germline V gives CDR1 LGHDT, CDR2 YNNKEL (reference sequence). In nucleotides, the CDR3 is TGTGCCAGCAGCCAAGATCCGATGAGAAGCTCTGGAAACACCATATATTTT. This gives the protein CASSQDPMRSSGNTIYF.

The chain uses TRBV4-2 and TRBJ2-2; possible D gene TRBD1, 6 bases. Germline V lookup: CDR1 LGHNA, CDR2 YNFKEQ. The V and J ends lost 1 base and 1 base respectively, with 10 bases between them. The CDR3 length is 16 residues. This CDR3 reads CASSQAGQLNTGELFF. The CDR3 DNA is TGTGCCAGCAGCCAAGCCGGACAGTTGAACACCGGGGAGCTGTTTTTT.

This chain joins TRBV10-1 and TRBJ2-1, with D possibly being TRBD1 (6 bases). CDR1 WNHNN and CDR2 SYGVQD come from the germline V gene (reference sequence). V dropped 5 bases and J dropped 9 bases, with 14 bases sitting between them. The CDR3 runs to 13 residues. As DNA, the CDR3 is TGCGCCAGCAGTACAGGGTTACAGGGTGAGCAGTTCTTC. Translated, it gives CASSTGLQGEQFF.

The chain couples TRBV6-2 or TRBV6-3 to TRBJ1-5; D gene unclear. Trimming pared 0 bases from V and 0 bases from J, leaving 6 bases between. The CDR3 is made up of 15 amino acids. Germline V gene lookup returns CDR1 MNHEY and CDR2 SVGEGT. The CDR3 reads CASSYSGSSNQPQHF. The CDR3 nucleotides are TGTGCCAGCAGTTACTCGGGCAGTAGCAATCAGCCCCAGCATTTT.

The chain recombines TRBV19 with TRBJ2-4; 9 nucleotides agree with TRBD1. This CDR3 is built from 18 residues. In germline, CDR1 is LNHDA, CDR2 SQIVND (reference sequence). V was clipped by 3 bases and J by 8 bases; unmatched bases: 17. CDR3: CASSIGLLRVDRGDIQYF. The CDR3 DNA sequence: TGTGCCAGTAGTATCGGCCTATTACGGGTAGACAGGGGGGACATTCAGTACTTC.

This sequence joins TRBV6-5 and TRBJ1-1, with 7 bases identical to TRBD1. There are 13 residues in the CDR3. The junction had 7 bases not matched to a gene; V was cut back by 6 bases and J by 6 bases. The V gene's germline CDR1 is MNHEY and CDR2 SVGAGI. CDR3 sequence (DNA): TGTGCCAGCAGCAGTCCCGGGACAGCTGAAGCTTTCTTT. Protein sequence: CASSSPGTAEAFF.

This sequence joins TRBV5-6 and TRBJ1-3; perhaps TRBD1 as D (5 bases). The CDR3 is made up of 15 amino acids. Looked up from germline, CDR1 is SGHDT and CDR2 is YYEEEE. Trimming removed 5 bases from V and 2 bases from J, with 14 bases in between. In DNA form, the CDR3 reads TGTGCCAGCAGACGGGGGTTTGGAGCTGGAAACACCATATATTTT. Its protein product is CASRRGFGAGNTIYF.

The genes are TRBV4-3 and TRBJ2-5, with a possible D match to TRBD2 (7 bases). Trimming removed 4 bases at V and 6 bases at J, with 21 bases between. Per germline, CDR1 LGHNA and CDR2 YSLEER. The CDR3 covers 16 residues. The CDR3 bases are TGCGCCAGCAGCCCAGGGGTGTCCGGGGAGGGGAAGACCCAGTACTTC. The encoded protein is CASSPGVSGEGKTQYF.

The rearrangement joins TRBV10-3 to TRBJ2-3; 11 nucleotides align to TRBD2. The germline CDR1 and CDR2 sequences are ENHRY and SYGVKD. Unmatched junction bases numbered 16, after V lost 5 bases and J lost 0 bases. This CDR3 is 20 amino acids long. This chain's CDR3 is CAISPEPLFSGGASTDTQYF. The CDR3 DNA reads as TGTGCCATCAGTCCCGAGCCTCTCTTTAGCGGGGGGGCGAGCACAGATACGCAGTATTTT.

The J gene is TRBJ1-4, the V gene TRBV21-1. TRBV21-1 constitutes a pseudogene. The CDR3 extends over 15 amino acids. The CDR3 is CASSKRNNTGEKLFF. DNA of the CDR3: TGTGCCAGCAGCAAACGAAACAACACGGGAGAAAAACTGTTTTTT.

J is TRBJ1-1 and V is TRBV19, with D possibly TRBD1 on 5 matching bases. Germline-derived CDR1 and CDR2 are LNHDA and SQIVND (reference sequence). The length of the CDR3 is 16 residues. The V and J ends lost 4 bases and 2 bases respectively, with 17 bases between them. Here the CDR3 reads CASSKPEFRGNTEAFF. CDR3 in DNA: TGTGCCAGTAGTAAACCGGAGTTTAGGGGTAACACTGAAGCTTTCTTT.

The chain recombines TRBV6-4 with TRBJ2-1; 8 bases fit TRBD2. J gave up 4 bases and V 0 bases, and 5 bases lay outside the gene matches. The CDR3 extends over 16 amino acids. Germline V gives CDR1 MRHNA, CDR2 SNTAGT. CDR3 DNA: TGTGCCAGCAGTGACTCGGCGGGGGGTGTATACAATGAGCAGTTCTTC. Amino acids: CASSDSAGGVYNEQFF.